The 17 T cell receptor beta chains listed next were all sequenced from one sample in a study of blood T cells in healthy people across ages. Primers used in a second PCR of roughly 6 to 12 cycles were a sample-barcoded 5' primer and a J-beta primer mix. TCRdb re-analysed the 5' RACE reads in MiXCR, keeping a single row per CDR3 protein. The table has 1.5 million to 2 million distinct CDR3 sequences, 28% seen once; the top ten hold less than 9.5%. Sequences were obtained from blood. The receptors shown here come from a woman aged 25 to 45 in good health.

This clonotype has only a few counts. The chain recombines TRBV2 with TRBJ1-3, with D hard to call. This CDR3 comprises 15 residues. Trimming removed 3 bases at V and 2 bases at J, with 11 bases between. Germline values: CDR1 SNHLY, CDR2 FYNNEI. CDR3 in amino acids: CASSEGRRTGNTIYF. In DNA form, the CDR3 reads TGTGCCAGCAGTGAGGGCAGGAGGACTGGAAACACCATATATTTT.

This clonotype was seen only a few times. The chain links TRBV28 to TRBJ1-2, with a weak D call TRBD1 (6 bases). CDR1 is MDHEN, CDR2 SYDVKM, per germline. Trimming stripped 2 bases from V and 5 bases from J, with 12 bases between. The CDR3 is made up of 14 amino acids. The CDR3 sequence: CASSLVGQSYGYTF. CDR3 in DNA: TGTGCCAGCAGTTTAGTAGGACAGTCGTATGGCTACACCTTC.

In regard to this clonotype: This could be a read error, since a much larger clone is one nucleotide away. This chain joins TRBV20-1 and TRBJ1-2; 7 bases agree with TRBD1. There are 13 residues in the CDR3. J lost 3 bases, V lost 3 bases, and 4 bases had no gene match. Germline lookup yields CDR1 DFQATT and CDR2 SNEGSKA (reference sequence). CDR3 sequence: CSARVGQDYGYTF. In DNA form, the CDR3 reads TGCAGTGCTAGGGTAGGACAGGACTATGGCTACACCTTC.

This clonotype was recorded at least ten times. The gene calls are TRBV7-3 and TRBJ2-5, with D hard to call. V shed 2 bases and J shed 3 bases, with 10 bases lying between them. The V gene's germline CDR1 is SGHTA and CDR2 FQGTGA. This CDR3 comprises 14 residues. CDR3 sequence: CASSLYGRKETQYF. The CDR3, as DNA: TGTGCCAGCAGCTTATACGGCAGGAAAGAGACCCAGTACTTC.

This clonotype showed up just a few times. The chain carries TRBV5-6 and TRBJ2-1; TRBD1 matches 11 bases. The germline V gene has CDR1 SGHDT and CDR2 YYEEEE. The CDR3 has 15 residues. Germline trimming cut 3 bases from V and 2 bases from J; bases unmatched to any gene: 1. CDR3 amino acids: CASSWDRGAYNEQFF. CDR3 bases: TGTGCCAGCAGCTGGGACAGGGGGGCCTACAATGAGCAGTTCTTC.

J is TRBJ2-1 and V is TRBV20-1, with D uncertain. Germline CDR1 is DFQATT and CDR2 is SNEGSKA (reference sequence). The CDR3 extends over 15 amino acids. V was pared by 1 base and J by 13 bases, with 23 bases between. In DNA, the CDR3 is TGCAGTGCTAGAGTCCCCGGTGATAGACCGGAGACCCAGTTCTTC. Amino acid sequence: CSARVPGDRPETQFF.

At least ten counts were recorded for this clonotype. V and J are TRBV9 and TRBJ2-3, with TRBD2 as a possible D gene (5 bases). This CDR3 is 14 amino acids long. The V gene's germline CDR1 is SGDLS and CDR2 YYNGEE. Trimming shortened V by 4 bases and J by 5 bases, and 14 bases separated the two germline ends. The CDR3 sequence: CASSSRTGLDTQYF. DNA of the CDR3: TGTGCCAGCAGCTCCCGGACTGGCCTAGATACGCAGTATTTT.

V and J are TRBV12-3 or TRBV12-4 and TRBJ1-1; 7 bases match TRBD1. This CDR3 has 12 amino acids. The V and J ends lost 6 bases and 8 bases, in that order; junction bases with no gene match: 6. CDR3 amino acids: CASRDRVAEAFF. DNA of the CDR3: TGTGCCAGCAGAGACAGGGTGGCAGAAGCTTTCTTT.

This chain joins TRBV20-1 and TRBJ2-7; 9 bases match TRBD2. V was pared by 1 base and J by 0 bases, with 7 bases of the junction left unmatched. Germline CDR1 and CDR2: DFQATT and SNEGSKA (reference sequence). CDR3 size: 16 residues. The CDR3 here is CSARGSGSGYSYEQYF. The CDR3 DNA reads TGCAGTGCTAGAGGTAGCGGGAGTGGATACTCCTACGAGCAGTACTTC.

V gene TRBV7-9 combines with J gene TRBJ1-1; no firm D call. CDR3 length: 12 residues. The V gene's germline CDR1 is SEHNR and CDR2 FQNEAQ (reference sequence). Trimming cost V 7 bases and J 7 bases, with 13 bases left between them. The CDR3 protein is CASNLGGLEAFF. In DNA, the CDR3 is TGTGCCAGCAACTTGGGTGGCCTTGAAGCTTTCTTT.

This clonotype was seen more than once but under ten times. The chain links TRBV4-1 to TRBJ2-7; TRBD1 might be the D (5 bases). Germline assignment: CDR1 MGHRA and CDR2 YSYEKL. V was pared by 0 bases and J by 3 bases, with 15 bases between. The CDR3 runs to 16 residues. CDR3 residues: CASSQEIWGSLYEQYF. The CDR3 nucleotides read TGCGCCAGCAGCCAAGAAATCTGGGGCAGCCTCTACGAGCAGTACTTC.

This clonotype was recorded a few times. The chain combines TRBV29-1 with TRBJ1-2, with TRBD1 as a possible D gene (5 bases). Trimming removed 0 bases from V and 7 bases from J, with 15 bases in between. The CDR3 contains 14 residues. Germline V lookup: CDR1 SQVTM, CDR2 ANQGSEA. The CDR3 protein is CSVEEPGWGSGYTF. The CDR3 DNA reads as TGCAGCGTTGAAGAGCCAGGGTGGGGTAGTGGCTACACCTTC.

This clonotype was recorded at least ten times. The CDR3 bases are TGCAGTGCTAGAGATAGGGTACGGGGTACAGCCTATGGCTACACCTTC. Its translation is CSARDRVRGTAYGYTF. The chain links TRBV20-1 to TRBJ1-2; D is unclear. V was shortened by 0 bases and J by 4 bases, with 18 bases between the two germline ends. CDR3 length equals 16 residues. The germline CDR1 and CDR2 sequences are DFQATT and SNEGSKA (reference sequence).

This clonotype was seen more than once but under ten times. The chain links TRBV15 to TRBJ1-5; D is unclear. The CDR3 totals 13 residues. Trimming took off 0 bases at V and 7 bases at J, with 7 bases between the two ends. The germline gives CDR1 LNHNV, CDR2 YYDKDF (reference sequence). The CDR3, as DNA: TGTGCCACCAGCAGAGATGGGCGACAGCCCCAGCATTTT. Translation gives CATSRDGRQPQHF. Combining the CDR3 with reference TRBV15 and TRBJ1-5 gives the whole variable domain DAMVIQNPRYQVTQFGKPVTLSCSQTLNHNVMYWYQQKSSQAPKLLFHYYDKDFNNEADTPDNFQSRRPNTSFCFLDIRSPGLGDTAMYLCATSRDGRQPQHFGDGTRLSIL.

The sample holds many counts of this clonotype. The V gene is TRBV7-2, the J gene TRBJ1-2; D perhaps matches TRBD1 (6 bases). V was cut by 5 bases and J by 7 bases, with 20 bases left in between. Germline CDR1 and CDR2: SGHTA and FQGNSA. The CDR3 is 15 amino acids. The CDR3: CASSDTVGGAGGYTF. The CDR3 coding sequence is TGTGCCAGCAGCGACACCGTCGGGGGCGCAGGTGGCTACACCTTC.

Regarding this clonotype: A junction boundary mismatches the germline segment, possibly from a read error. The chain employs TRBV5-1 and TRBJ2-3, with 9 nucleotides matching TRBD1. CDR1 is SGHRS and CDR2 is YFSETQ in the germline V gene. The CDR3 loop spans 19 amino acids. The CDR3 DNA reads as TGCGCCAGCAGCTTGGCCGGCGGATTATCCACAGGGGGCACAGATACGCGGTATTTT. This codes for CASSLAGGLSTGGTDTRYF.

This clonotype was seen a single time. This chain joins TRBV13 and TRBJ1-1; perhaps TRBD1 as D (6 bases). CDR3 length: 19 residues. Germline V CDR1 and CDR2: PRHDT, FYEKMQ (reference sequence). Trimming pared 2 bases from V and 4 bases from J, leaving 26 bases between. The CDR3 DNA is TGTGCCAGCAGCTTATGGTTCGAGGGGGGGGCTAATGTGGGCACTGAAGCTTTCTTT. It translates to CASSLWFEGGANVGTEAFF.